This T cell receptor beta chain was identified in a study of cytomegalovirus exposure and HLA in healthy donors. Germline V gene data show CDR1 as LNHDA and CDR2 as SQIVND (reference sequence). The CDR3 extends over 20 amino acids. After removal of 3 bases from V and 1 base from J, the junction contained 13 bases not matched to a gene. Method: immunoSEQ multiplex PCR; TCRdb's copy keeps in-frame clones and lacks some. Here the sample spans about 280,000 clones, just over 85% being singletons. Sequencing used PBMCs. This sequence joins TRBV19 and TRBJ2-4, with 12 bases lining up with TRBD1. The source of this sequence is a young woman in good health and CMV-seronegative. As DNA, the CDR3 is TGTGCCAGTAGTATTTCCCCTTCGGGACAGGGGGCCGGCGCCAAAAACATTCAGTACTTC. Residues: CASSISPSGQGAGAKNIQYF.